This record covers a single TCR beta chain. This CDR3 has 16 residues. The germline V gene has CDR1 DFQATT and CDR2 SNEGSKA (reference sequence). Combining a sample-barcoded 5' primer with a J-beta primer mix, a second PCR ran for roughly 7 to 12 cycles. TCRdb recomputed calls from the 5' RACE reads with MiXCR, one row per CDR3 protein. This table has fewer than 1,200,000 distinct CDR3 sequences, approximately 25% appearing once. This sample is drawn from a study of blood T cells in healthy people across ages. The sample was also linked to a second study, of T cells of mothers and their children.

V gene TRBV20-1 combines with J gene TRBJ2-1; TRBD2 agrees at 8 bases. The DNA end favors TRBJ2-7, so the J call may be wrong. This sequence was found in a girl aged 2 to 10 in good health. Input material: blood. Here the CDR3 DNA reads TGCAGTGCCACCAATCCAAGCGGGAGCTATGCCCACGAGCAGTACTTC. This gives the protein CSATNPSGSYAHEQYF.